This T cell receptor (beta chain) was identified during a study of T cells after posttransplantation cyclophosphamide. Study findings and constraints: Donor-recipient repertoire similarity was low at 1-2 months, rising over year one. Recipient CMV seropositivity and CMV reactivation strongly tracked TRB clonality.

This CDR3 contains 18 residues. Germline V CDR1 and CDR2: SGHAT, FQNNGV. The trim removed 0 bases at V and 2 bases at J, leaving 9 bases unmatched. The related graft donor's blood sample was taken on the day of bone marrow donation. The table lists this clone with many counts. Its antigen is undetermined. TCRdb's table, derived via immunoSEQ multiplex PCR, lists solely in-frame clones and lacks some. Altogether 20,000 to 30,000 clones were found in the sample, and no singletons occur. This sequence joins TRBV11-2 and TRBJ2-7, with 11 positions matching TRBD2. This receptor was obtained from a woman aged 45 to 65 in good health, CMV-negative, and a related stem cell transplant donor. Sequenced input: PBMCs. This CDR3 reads CASSLDSPGTSGAYEQYF. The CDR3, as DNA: TGTGCCAGCAGCTTAGACTCTCCCGGGACTAGCGGAGCCTACGAGCAGTACTTC.